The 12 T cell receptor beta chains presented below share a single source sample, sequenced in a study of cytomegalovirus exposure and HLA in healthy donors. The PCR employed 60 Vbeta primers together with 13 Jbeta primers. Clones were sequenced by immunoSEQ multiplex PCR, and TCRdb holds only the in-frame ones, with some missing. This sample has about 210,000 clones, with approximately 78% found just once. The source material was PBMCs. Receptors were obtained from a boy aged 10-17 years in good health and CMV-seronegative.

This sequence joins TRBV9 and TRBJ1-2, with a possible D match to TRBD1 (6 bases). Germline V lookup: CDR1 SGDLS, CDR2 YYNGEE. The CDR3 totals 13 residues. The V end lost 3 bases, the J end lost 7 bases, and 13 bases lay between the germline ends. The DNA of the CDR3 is TGTGCCAGCAGCGGGCTCTACAGGGCTGGCTACACCTTC. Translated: CASSGLYRAGYTF.

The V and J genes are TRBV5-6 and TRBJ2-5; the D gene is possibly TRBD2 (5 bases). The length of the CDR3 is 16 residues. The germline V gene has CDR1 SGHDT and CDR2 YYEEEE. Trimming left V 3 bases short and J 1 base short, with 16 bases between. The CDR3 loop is CASSWAPGFPQETQYF. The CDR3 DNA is TGTGCCAGCAGCTGGGCCCCGGGGTTCCCCCAAGAGACCCAGTACTTC.

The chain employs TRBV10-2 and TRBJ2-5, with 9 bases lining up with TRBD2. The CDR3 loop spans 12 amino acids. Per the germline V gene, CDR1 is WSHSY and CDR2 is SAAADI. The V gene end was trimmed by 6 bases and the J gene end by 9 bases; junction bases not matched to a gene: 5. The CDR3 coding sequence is TGCGCCAGCAGCCCTAGCGGGGCCGCCCAGTACTTC. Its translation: CASSPSGAAQYF.

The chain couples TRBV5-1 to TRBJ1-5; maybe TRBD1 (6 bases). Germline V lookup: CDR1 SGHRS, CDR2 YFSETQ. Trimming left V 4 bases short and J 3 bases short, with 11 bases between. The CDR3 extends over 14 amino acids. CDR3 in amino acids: CASSIGQPNQPQHF. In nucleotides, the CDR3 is TGCGCCAGCAGCATCGGACAGCCCAATCAGCCCCAGCATTTT.

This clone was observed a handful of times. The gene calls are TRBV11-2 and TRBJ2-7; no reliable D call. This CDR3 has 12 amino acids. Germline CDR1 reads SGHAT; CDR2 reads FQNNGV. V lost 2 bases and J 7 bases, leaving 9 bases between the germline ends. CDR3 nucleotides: TGTGCCAGCAGCTTAAAATACGGTGAGCAGTACTTC. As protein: CASSLKYGEQYF.

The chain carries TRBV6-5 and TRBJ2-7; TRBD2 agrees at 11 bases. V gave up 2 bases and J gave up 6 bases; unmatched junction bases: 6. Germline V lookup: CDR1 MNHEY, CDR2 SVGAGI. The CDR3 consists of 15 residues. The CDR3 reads CASSYTTSGSGEQYF. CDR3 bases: TGTGCCAGCAGTTACACCACTAGCGGGAGCGGCGAGCAGTACTTC.

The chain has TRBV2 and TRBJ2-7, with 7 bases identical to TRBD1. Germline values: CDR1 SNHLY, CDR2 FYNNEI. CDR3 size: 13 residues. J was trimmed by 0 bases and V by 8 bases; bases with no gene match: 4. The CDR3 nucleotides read TGTGCCAGCTGGAGACAGGGCTCCTACGAGCAGTACTTC. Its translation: CASWRQGSYEQYF.

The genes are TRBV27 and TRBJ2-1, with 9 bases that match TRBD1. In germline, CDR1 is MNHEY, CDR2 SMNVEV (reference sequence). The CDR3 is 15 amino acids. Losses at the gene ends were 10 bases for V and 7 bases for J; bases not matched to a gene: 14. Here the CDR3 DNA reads TGTGCCACCAAGGGGTGGGACAGGGATGGGAATGAGCAGTTCTTC. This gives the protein CATKGWDRDGNEQFF.

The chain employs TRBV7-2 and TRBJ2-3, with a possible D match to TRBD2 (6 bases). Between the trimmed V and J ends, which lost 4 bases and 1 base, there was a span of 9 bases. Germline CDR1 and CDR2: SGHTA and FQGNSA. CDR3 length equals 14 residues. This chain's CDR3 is CASSWASGTDTQYF. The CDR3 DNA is TGTGCCAGCAGCTGGGCTAGCGGCACAGATACGCAGTATTTT.

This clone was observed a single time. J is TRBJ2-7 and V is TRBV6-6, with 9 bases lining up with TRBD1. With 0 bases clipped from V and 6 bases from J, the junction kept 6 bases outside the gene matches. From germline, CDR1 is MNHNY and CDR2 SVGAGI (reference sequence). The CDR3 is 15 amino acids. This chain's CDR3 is CASSYSKGQGGEQYF. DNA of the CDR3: TGTGCCAGCAGTTACTCGAAGGGACAGGGAGGCGAGCAGTACTTC.

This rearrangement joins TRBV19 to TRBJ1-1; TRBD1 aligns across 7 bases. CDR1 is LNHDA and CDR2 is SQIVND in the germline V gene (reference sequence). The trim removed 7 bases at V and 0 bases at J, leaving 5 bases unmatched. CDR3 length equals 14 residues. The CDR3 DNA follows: TGTGCCAGTAAACTGGACAGGTTGAACACTGAAGCTTTCTTT. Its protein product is CASKLDRLNTEAFF.

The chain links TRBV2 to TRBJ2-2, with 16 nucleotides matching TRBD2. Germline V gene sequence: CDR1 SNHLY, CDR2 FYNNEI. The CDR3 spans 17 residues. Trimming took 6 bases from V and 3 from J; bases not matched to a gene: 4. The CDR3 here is CASRGLAGGEYTGELFF. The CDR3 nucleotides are TGTGCCAGCAGGGGACTAGCGGGAGGGGAATACACCGGGGAGCTGTTTTTT.